This TCR beta chain originates from a study of OX40 agonist ivuxolimab in advanced cancers. Across the study: An agonistic human IgG2 monoclonal antibody against OX40 (CD134) was given. Patients were dosed intravenously with ivuxolimab at 0.01 to 10 mg/kg every 2 weeks. Cancers in dose escalation were hepatocellular, melanoma, renal cell and head and neck. Study-wide findings and caveats: In general, CD8+ T cells held more expanded clones than CD4+ did, on average.

Regarding this clone: The target antigen is unknown.

Produced via immunoSEQ multiplex PCR; TCRdb's table is partial and in-frame only. The sample yields almost 85,000 clones, 90% to 95% seen once. CDR1 is LNHDA and CDR2 is SQIVND in the germline V gene (reference sequence). The CDR3 covers 13 residues. Trimming shortened V by 7 bases and J by 0 bases, and 7 bases separated the two germline ends. The sequence was obtained from an adult with an advanced solid tumor such as melanoma, head and neck, liver or kidney cancer. This material consisted of CD4+ or CD8+ T cells sorted from blood, taken in a trial of the OX40 agonist ivuxolimab. The chain recombines TRBV19 with TRBJ2-1; D gene uncertain. Written as DNA, the CDR3 is TGTGCCAGTATGGCGAGCTCCTACAATGAGCAGTTCTTC. Encoded protein: CASMASSYNEQFF. Filled out from reference TRBV19 and TRBJ2-1, the complete variable domain reads DGGITQSPKYLFRKEGQNVTLSCEQNLNHDAMYWYRQDPGQGLRLIYYSQIVNDFQKGDIAEGYSVSREKKESFPLTVTSAQKNPTAFYLCASMASSYNEQFFGPGTRLTVL.